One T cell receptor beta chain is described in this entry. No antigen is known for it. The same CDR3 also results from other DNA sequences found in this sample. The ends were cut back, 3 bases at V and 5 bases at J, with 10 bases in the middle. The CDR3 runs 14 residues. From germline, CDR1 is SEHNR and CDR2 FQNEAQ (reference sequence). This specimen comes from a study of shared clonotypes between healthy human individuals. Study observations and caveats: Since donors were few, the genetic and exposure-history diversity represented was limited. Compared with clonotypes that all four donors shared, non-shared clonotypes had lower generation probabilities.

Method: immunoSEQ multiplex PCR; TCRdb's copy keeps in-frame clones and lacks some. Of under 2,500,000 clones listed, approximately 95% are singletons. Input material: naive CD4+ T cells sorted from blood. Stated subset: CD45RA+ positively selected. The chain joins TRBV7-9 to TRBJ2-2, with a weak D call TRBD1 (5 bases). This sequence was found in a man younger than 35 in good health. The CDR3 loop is CASSLGQGTGELFF. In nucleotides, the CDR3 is TGTGCCAGCAGCTTGGGTCAGGGTACCGGGGAGCTGTTTTTT.